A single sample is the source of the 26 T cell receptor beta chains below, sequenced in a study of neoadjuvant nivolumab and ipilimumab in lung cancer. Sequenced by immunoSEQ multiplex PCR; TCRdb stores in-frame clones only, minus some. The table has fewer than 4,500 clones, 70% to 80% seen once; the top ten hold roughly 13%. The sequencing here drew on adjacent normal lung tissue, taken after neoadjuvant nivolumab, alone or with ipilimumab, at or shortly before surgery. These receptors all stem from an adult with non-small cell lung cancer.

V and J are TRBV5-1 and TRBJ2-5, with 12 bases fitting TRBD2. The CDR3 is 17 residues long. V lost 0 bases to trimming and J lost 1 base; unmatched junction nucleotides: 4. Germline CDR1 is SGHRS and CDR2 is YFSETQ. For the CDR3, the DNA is TGCGCCAGCAGCTTGGCGCAACTAGCGGGGGGCCAAGAGACCCAGTACTTC. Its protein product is CASSLAQLAGGQETQYF. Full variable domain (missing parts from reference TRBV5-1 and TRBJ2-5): KAGVTQTPRYLIKTRGQQVTLSCSPISGHRSVSWYQQTPGQGLQFLFEYFSETQRNKGNFPGRFSGRQFSNSRSEMNVSTLELGDSALYLCASSLAQLAGGQETQYFGPGTRLLVL.

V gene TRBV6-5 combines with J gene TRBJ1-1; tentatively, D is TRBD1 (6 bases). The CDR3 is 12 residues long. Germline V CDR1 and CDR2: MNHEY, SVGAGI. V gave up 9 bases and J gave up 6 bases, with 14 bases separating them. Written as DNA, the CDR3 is TGTGCCAGTTTGGGGGCATGGCCTGAAGCTTTCTTT. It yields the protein CASLGAWPEAFF.

The CDR3 spells CASSPGRGRLGEQYF. The CDR3 nucleotides are TGTGCCAGCTCACCCGGCAGGGGGCGCCTGGGCGAGCAGTACTTC. The chain couples TRBV18 to TRBJ2-7; 8 bases fit TRBD1. Trimming took 3 bases from V and 6 from J; bases not matched to a gene: 10. Germline CDR1 and CDR2: KGHSH and LQKENI. This CDR3 comprises 15 residues.

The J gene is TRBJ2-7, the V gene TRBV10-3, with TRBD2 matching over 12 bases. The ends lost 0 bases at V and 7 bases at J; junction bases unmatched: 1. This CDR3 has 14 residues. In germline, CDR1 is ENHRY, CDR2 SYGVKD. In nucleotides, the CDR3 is TGTGCCATCAGTGAGTCGACTAGCGGGGGAGAGCAGTACGTC. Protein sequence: CAISESTSGGEQYV.

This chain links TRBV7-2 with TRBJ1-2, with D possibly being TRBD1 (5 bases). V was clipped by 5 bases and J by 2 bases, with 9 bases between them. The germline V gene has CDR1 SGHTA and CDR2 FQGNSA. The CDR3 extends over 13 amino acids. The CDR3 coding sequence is TGTGCCAGCAGCAAGACAGTGAACTATGGCTACACCTTC. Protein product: CASSKTVNYGYTF. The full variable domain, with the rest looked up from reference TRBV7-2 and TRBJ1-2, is GAGVSQSPSNKVTEKGKDVELRCDPISGHTALYWYRQSLGQGLEFLIYFQGNSAPDKSGLPSDRFSAERTGGSVSTLTIQRTQQEDSAVYLCASSKTVNYGYTFGSGTRLTVV.

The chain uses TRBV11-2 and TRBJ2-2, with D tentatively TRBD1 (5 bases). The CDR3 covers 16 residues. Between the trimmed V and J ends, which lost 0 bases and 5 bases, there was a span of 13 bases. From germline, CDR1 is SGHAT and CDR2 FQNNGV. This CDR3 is CASSLDRAGLTGELFF. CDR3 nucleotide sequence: TGTGCCAGCAGCTTAGATCGGGCAGGGCTTACCGGGGAGCTGTTTTTT.

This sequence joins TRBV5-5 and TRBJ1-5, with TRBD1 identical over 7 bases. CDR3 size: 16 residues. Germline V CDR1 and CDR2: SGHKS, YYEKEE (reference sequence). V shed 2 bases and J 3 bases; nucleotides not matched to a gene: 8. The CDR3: CASSFGMGQFNQPQHF. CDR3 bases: TGTGCCAGCAGCTTTGGTATGGGACAGTTCAATCAGCCCCAGCATTTT.

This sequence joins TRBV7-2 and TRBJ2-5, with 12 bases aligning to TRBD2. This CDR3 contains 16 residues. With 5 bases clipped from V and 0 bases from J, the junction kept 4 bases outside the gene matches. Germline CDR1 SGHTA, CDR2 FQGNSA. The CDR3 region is CASSRGTSGHQETQYF. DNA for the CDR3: TGTGCCAGCAGCCGGGGGACTAGCGGGCACCAAGAGACCCAGTACTTC.

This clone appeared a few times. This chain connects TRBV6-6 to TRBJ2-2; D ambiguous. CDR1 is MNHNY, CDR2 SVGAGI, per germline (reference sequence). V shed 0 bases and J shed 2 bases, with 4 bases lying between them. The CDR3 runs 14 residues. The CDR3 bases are TGTGCCAGCAGTTACTCCTACAACACCGGGGAGCTGTTTTTT. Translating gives CASSYSYNTGELFF.

CDR3 nucleotides: TGTGCCAGCAGCAACGGGACAGGGGGGGCTAGGGAGCAGTACTTC. It specifies CASSNGTGGAREQYF. J is TRBJ2-7 and V is TRBV7-2; 11 nucleotides agree with TRBD1. V was pared by 5 bases and J by 7 bases, with 10 bases of the junction left unmatched. The germline gives CDR1 SGHTA, CDR2 FQGNSA. The CDR3 is made up of 15 amino acids.

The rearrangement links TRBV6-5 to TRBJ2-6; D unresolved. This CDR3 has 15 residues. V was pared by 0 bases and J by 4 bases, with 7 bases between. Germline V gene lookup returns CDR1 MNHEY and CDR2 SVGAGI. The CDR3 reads CASSYSLGGANVLTF. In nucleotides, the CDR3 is TGTGCCAGCAGTTACTCCCTCGGCGGGGCCAACGTCCTGACTTTC.

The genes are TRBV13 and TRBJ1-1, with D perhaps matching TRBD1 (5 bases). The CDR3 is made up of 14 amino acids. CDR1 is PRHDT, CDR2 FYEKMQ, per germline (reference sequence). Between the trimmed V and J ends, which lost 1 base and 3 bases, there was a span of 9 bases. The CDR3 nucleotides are TGTGCCAGCAGCTTAGTCGGGGGGGACACTGAAGCTTTCTTT. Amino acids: CASSLVGGDTEAFF.

The CDR3 DNA follows: TGCGCCAGCAGCCACGGACAGGGGGCCCACGAGCAGTACTTC. Translating gives CASSHGQGAHEQYF. This chain joins TRBV5-1 and TRBJ2-7, with 11 bases aligning to TRBD1. This CDR3 is built from 14 residues. The ends lost 4 bases at V and 5 bases at J; junction bases unmatched: 5. Germline-derived CDR1 and CDR2 are SGHRS and YFSETQ.

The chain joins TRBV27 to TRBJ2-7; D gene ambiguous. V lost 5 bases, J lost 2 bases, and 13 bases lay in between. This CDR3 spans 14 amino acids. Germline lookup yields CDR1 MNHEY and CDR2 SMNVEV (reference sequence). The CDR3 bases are TGTGCCAGCAGTGGTTCCCCTGGAACCTACGAGCAGTACGTC. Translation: CASSGSPGTYEQYV.

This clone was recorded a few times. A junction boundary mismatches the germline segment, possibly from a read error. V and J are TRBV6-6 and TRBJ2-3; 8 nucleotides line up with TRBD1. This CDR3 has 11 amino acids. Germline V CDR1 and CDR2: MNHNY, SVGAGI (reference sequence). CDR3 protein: CASSSWTGSYF. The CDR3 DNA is TGTGCCAGCAGTTCCTGGACAGGGTCTTACTTT.

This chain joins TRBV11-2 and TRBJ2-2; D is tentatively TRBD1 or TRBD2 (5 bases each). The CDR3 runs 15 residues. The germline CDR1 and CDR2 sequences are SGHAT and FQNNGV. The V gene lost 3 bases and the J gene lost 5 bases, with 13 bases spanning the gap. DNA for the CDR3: TGTGCCAGCAGCTTCAGGGACCCGAGAACCGGGGAGCTGTTTTTT. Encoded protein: CASSFRDPRTGELFF.

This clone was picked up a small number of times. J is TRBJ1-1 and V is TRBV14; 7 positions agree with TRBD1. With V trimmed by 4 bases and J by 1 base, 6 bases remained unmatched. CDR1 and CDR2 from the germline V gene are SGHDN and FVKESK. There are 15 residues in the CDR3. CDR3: CASSPSTGWNTEAFF. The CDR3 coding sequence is TGTGCCAGCAGCCCATCGACAGGGTGGAACACTGAAGCTTTCTTT.

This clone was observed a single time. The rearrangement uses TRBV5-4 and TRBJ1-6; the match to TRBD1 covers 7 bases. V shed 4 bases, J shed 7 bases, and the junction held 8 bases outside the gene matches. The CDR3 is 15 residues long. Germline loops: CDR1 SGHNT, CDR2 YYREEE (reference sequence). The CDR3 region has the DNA TGTGCCAGCAGCAGCGGACAGGCGGAAAATTCACCCCTCCACTTT. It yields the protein CASSSGQAENSPLHF.

The CDR3 is CASSTTGVSSYNSPLHF. The CDR3 coding sequence is TGTGCCAGTAGTACTACAGGGGTCAGCTCCTATAATTCACCCCTCCACTTT. The J gene is TRBJ1-6, the V gene TRBV19, with 7 positions matching TRBD1. The germline V gene has CDR1 LNHDA and CDR2 SQIVND (reference sequence). After removal of 4 bases from V and 0 bases from J, the junction contained 6 bases not matched to a gene. The CDR3 totals 17 residues.

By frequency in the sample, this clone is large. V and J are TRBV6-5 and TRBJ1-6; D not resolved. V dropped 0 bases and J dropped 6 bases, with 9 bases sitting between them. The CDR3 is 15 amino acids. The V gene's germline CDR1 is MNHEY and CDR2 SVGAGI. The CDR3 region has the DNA TGTGCCAGCAGTTACTCGCACGGATCTAATTCACCCCTCCACTTT. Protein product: CASSYSHGSNSPLHF.

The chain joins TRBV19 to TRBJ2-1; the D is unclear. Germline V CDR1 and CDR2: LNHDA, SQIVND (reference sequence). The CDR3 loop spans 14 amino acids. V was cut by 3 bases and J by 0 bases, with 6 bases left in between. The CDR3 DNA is TGTGCCAGTAGTATTAGCAACTCCTACAATGAGCAGTTCTTC. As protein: CASSISNSYNEQFF. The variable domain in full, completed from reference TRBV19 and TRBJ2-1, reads DGGITQSPKYLFRKEGQNVTLSCEQNLNHDAMYWYRQDPGQGLRLIYYSQIVNDFQKGDIAEGYSVSREKKESFPLTVTSAQKNPTAFYLCASSISNSYNEQFFGPGTRLTVL.

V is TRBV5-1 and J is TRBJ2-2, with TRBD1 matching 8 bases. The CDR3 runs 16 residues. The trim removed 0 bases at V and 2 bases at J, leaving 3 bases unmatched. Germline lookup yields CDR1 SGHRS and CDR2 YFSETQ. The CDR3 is CASSLEGQANTGELFF. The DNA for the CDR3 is TGCGCCAGCAGCTTGGAGGGACAGGCCAACACCGGGGAGCTGTTTTTT.

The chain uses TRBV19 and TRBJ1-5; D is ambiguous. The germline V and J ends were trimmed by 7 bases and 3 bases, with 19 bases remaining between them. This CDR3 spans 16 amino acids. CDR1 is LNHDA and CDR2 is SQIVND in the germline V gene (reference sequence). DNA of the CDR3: TGTGCCAGTATTTCTTCCGGTCAGTACTACAATCAGCCCCAGCATTTT. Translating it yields CASISSGQYYNQPQHF.

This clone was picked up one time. The CDR3 is CASSWEGEPLHF. The DNA of the CDR3 is TGTGCCAGCAGCTGGGAGGGGGAGCCCCTCCACTTT. The chain recombines TRBV5-4 with TRBJ1-6; TRBD1 is a possible D gene (6 bases). Germline CDR1 SGHNT, CDR2 YYREEE (reference sequence). The CDR3 runs 12 residues. The V gene lost 3 bases and the J gene lost 13 bases, with 11 bases spanning the gap.

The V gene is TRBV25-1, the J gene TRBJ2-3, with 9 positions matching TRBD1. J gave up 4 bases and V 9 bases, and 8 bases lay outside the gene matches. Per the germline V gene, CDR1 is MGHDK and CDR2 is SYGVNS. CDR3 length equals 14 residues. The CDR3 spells CARPGQGYPDTQYF. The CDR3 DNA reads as TGTGCCAGACCGGGACAGGGTTATCCAGATACGCAGTATTTT.

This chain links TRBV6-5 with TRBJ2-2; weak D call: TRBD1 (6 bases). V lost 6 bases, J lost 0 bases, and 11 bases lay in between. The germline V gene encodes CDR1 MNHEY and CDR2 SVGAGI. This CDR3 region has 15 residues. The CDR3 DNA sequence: TGTGCCAGCAGAGCCGGGACAACGAACACCGGGGAGCTGTTTTTT. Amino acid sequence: CASRAGTTNTGELFF.